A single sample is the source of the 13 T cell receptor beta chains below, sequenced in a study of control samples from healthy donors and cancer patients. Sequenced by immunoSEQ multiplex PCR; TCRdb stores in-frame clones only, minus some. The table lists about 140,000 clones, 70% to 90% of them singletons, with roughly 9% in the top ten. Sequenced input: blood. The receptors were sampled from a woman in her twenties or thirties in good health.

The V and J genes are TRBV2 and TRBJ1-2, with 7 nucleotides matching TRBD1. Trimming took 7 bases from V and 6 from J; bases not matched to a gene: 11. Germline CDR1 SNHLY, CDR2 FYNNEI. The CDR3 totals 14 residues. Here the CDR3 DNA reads TGTGCCAGCATCTATGGGGACAGTAGGAATGGCTACACCTTC. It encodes CASIYGDSRNGYTF.

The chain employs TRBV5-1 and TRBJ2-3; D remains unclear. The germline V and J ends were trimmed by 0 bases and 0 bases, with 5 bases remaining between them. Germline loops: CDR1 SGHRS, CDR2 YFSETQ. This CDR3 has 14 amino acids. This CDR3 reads CASSLVDSTDTQYF. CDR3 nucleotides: TGCGCCAGCAGCTTGGTTGACAGCACAGATACGCAGTATTTT.

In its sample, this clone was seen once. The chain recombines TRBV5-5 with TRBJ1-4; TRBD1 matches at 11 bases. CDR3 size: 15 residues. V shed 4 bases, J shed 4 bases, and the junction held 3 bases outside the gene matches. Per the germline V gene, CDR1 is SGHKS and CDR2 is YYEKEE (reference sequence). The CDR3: CASSRTGGFNEKLFF. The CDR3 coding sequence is TGTGCCAGCAGCCGGACAGGGGGCTTTAATGAAAAACTGTTTTTT.

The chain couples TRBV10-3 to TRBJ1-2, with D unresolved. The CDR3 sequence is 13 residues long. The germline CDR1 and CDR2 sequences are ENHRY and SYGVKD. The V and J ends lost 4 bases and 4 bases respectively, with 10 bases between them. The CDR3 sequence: CAISGRGFYGYTF. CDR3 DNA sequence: TGTGCCATCAGTGGTCGGGGATTCTATGGCTACACCTTC.

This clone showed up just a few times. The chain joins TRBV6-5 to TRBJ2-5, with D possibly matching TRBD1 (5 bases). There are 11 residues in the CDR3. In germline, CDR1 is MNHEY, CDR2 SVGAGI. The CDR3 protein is CAGPTQETQYF. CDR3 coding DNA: TGTGCGGGGCCTACCCAAGAGACCCAGTACTTC.

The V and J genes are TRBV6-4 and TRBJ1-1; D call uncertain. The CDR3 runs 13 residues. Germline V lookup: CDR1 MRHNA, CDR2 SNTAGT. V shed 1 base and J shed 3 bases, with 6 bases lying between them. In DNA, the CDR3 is TGTGCCAGCAGTGACTATGGAGACACTGAAGCTTTCTTT. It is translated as CASSDYGDTEAFF.

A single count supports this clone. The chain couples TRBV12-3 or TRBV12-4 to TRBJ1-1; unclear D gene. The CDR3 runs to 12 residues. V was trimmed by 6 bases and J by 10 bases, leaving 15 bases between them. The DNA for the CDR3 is TGTGCCAGCAGCGAGACCGGGGTTCGAGCTTTCTTT. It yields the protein CASSETGVRAFF.

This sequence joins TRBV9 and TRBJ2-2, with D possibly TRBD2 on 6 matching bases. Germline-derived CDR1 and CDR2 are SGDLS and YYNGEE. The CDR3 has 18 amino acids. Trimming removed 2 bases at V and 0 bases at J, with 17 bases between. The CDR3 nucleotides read TGTGCCAGCAGCGTCGAGTTGGGCGGGGCTTCGAACACCGGGGAGCTGTTTTTT. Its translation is CASSVELGGASNTGELFF.

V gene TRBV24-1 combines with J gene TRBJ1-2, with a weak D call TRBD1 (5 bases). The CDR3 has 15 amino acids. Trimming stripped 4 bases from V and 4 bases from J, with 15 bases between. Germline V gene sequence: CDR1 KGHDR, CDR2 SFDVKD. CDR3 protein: CATSDGRRGGYGYTF. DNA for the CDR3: TGTGCCACCAGTGACGGGAGAAGGGGTGGCTATGGCTACACCTTC.

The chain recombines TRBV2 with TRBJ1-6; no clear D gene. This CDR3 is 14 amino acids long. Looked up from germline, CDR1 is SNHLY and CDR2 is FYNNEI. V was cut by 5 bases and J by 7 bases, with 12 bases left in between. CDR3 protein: CASSQLGPNSPLHF. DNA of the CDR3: TGTGCCAGCAGTCAACTGGGCCCCAATTCACCCCTCCACTTT.

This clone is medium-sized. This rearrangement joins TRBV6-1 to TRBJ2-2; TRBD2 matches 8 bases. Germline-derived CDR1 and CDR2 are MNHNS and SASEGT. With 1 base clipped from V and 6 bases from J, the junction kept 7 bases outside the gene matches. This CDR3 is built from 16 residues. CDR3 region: CASSEGGGREAGELFF. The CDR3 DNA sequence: TGTGCCAGCAGTGAAGGCGGGGGGCGCGAGGCCGGGGAGCTGTTTTTT.

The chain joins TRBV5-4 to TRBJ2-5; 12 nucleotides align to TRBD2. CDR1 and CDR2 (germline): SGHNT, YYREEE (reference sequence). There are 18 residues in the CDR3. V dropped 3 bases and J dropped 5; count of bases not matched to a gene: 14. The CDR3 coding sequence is TGTGCCAGCAGCTCCCCGCACTTACTAGCGGGAGGTCGGGAGACCCAGTACTTC. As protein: CASSSPHLLAGGRETQYF.

CDR3 loop: CASSLFAGADEKLFF. CDR3 bases: TGTGCCAGCAGCCTCTTCGCGGGAGCGGATGAAAAACTGTTTTTT. The chain recombines TRBV7-9 with TRBJ1-4, with no clear D. The V end was cut by 5 bases, the J end by 6 bases, with 16 bases between. From germline, CDR1 is SEHNR and CDR2 FQNEAQ (reference sequence). This CDR3 has 15 residues.